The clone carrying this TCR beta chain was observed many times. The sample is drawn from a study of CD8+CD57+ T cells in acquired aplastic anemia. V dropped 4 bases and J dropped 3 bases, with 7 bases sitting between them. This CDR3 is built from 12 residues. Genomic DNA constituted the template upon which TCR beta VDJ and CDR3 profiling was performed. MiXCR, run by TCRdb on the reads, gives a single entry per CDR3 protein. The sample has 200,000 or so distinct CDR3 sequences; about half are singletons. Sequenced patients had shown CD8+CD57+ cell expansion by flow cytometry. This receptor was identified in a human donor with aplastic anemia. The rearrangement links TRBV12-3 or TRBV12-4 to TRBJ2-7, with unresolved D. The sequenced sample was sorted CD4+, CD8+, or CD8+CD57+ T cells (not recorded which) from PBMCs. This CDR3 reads CASSSLYYEQYF. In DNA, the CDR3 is TGTGCCAGCAGTTCCCTCTACTACGAGCAGTACTTC.